This T cell receptor beta chain appears in the sequencing data of a study of blood T cell repertoires in COVID-19. Whole-study context: T cells, B-cell-depleted T cells, or PBMCs provided the cDNA or gDNA that served as material.

Clinical histories supplied by participants themselves formed the basis of cohort assignment. Recovered participants had two consecutive negative NP/OP PCR tests, healthcare professional clearance, or symptom resolution. The CDR3 has 17 residues. After removal of 0 bases from V and 5 bases from J, the junction contained 7 bases not matched to a gene. Germline V gene lookup returns CDR1 LGHNA and CDR2 YNFKEQ. Original handling: How many nucleated cells were present was estimated from reference gene primer amplification. Produced via immunoSEQ multiplex PCR; TCRdb's table is partial and in-frame only. V and J calls and clone size are as listed in that table; D and trimming were resolved from the DNA. This sample carries nearly 250,000 clones, more than 70% of them seen once, and the ten largest clones take roughly 2%.

The chain couples TRBV4-2 to TRBJ2-5; 12 bases align to TRBD1. This sequence originates from a woman between 50 and 59 years old who had recovered from COVID-19. Sequencing was done on a sample of PBMCs or T cells enriched from blood (not recorded which). The CDR3 spells CASSQEGTGGARETQYF. The CDR3 region has the DNA TGTGCCAGCAGCCAAGAAGGGACAGGGGGCGCGAGGGAGACCCAGTACTTC.